This T cell receptor beta chain was recorded in a study of T cells after yellow fever vaccination. The CDR3 totals 14 residues. The V end lost 0 bases, the J end lost 2 bases, and 8 bases lay between the germline ends. The V gene's germline CDR1 is SGHNT and CDR2 YYREEE (reference sequence). MiXCR was run by TCRdb on the 5' RACE reads, yielding one entry per CDR3 protein. The sample contains some 290,000 distinct CDR3 sequences, around 11% of which appear only once. Broader study findings: Clonotype sharing between CD4 and CD8 compartments was small.

This clonotype came up a few times. Its antigen is not known. This receptor was identified in a young man who received the YFV17D yellow fever vaccine. V gene TRBV5-4 combines with J gene TRBJ1-1; no reliable D call. The input for sequencing was CD4+ T cells sorted from PBMCs, taken 45 days after the yellow fever booster vaccination. The CDR3 protein is CASSLVASNTEAFF. The CDR3 DNA is TGTGCCAGCAGCTTGGTCGCCAGCAACACTGAAGCTTTCTTT.